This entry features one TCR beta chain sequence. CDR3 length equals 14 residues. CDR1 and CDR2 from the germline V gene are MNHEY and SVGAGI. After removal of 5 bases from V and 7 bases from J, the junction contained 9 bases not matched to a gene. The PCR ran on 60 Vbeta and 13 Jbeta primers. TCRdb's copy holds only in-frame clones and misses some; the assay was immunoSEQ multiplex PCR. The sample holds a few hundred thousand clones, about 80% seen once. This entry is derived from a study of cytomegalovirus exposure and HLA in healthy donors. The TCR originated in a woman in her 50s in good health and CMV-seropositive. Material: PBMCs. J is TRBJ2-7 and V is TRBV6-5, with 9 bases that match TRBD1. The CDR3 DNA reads TGTGCCAGCAGTAGACAGGGGGTTAGTTGGGAGCAGTACTTC. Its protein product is CASSRQGVSWEQYF.